This TCR beta chain was captured in a study of T cell responses to AZD1222 COVID-19 vaccine. Study-level findings and limits: Epitopes outside B.1.351 and B.1.1.7 mutated regions reportedly drew nearly half of spike TCRs. Females made up more of the donors, who were largely white British, and clonal diversity may have come out too low. Without day 14 samples, only post-peak T cell repertoires were studied. Spike-specific TCR repertoires showed rising breadth and depth after two AZD1222 doses.

In its sample, this clone was seen once. No antigen is known for it. V was clipped by 4 bases and J by 8 bases, with 12 bases between them. The CDR3 contains 14 residues. Germline values: CDR1 MNHEY, CDR2 SVGAGI. Libraries were prepared by immunoSEQ multiplex PCR; TCRdb keeps only in-frame clonotypes and omits some of them. The data hold approximately 150,000 clones, with just under 95% observed a single time. The chain links TRBV6-5 to TRBJ1-6, with a tentative D call TRBD1 (5 bases). This material consisted of peripheral blood, taken on day 0 of AZD1222 vaccination. This receptor was identified in an adult in good health. The CDR3 sequence: CASSFDSTHSPLHF. CDR3 nucleotide sequence: TGTGCCAGCAGTTTCGACAGTACCCATTCACCCCTCCACTTT.